The TCR beta chain described here comes from a study of CD8 T cells in Susac syndrome. Study-wide background: Intravenous immunoglobulin alone or corticosteroids were being given to patients with Susac syndrome at blood draw, unless they were therapy-naive.

Remarks on this clonotype: Its cognate antigen is unknown.

Study-wide results and limits: No clonal expansion appeared among CD4+ T cells in Susac patients.

Random-hexamer reverse transcription was applied to about 0.5 to 1 ug RNA. TCRdb itself ran the immunoSEQ multiplex PCR reads through MiXCR, one entry per CDR3 protein. The sample holds roughly 140,000 distinct CDR3 sequences, 85% to 95% seen once. V dropped 4 bases and J dropped 1; count of bases not matched to a gene: 1. Germline V gene sequence: CDR1 SGHKS, CDR2 YYEKEE (reference sequence). CDR3 length: 15 amino acids. The rearrangement uses TRBV5-5 and TRBJ2-1, with 11 bases lining up with TRBD1. The TCR was taken from a human donor with Susac syndrome. The source material was CD4+ T cells from PBMCs. As DNA, the CDR3 is TGTGCCAGCAGCGGGACAGGGGGGTCCTACAATGAGCAGTTCTTC. Translating gives CASSGTGGSYNEQFF.